This T cell receptor beta chain stems from a study of T-cell memory formation after mild COVID-19. Findings of the study overall: Contracting clones from day 15 to 85 had balanced CD4/CD8; later expanders favoured CD4+. For contracting clones, CD4+ ones sat mainly in CM and EM, CD8+ in EMRA.

Constant-segment primers were used for 5'RACE, and the resulting TCR alpha and TCR beta cDNA libraries carried sample barcodes and UMIs. MiXCR, applied by TCRdb to the 5' RACE reads, yields one record per CDR3 protein. The data contain fewer than 700,000 distinct CDR3 sequences, about a fifth of them singletons. V was cut by 3 bases and J by 3 bases, with 12 bases left in between. Per the germline V gene, CDR1 is KGHSH and CDR2 is LQKENI. CDR3 size: 14 residues. Note on this clonotype: The antigen remains undetermined.

This clonotype originated in an adult woman who had mild COVID-19 (a few samples of this study predate the infection). Cell type and time point are not known. Specimen: PBMCs or a T cell subset sorted from them (not recorded which). The rearrangement links TRBV18 to TRBJ2-7, with D uncertain. As DNA, the CDR3 is TGTGCCAGCTCACCCGGAGACTTTTACTACGAGCAGTACTTC. It specifies CASSPGDFYYEQYF.